The 15 T cell receptor beta chains below come from one sample, sequenced in a study of multiple sclerosis patients with progressive multifocal leukoencephalopathy. Described time point: about 6 months of natalizumab therapy. Assay used: immunoSEQ multiplex PCR; TCRdb lists only in-frame clones, some missing. In the table there are over 25,000 clones, under 90% of which are singletons. Sample: PBMCs, taken from a patient treated with natalizumab. Source of these receptors: a human donor with multiple sclerosis.

The chain joins TRBV7-2 to TRBJ1-3; a possible D gene is TRBD1 (5 bases). The CDR3 is 13 amino acids. Germline CDR1 reads SGHTA; CDR2 reads FQGNSA. V was shortened by 5 bases and J by 2 bases, with 7 bases between the two germline ends. CDR3 residues: CASSRGTGNTIYF. CDR3 sequence (DNA): TGTGCCAGCAGCCGGGGGACTGGAAACACCATATATTTT.

The V and J genes are TRBV27 and TRBJ2-6; 10 positions match TRBD2. This CDR3 has 18 amino acids. V gave up 10 bases and J gave up 2 bases; unmatched junction bases: 14. Germline lookup yields CDR1 MNHEY and CDR2 SMNVEV (reference sequence). This CDR3 is CATKEREGQRAGANVLTF. The CDR3 DNA reads TGTGCCACTAAGGAGCGGGAGGGCCAGCGAGCTGGGGCCAACGTCCTGACTTTC.

In its sample, this clone was seen once. The chain employs TRBV12-5 and TRBJ2-1; D gene ambiguous. The CDR3 covers 14 residues. V was trimmed by 5 bases and J by 0 bases, leaving 8 bases between them. The germline CDR1 and CDR2 sequences are LGHNT and FRNRAP. The chain's CDR3 is CASGRASSYNEQFF. The CDR3 DNA sequence: TGTGCTAGTGGTAGAGCGAGCTCCTACAATGAGCAGTTCTTC.

CDR3 nucleotides: TGTGCCAGCAGCTCCGCAAGGGAGCAGAACACCGGGGAGCTGTTTTTT. It translates to CASSSAREQNTGELFF. The chain recombines TRBV7-9 with TRBJ2-2, with D maybe TRBD2 (5 bases). The V gene's germline CDR1 is SEHNR and CDR2 FQNEAQ (reference sequence). The CDR3 contains 16 residues. Trimming removed 4 bases from V and 1 base from J, with 13 bases in between.

This chain links TRBV4-3 with TRBJ1-2; D is ambiguous. Between the trimmed V and J ends, which lost 0 bases and 6 bases, there was a span of 11 bases. CDR1 LGHNA and CDR2 YSLEER come from the germline V gene. The CDR3 sequence is 14 residues long. In DNA, the CDR3 is TGCGCCAGCAGCCAAGATTACAAGGAACATGGCTACACCTTC. It encodes CASSQDYKEHGYTF.

V is TRBV5-4 and J is TRBJ2-1; 9 nucleotides agree with TRBD2. Per germline, CDR1 SGHNT and CDR2 YYREEE (reference sequence). The CDR3 runs to 14 residues. The trim removed 3 bases at V and 8 bases at J, leaving 6 bases unmatched. The CDR3 is CASSSRGGAYEQFF. In DNA form, the CDR3 reads TGTGCCAGCAGCTCCCGCGGGGGGGCCTATGAGCAGTTCTTC.

The chain has TRBV4-1 and TRBJ2-2; 7 nucleotides match TRBD2. The CDR3 spans 18 residues. In germline, CDR1 is MGHRA, CDR2 YSYEKL. Losses at the gene ends were 1 base for V and 5 bases for J; bases not matched to a gene: 13. CDR3 residues: CASSQGLVGGPGTGELFF. The CDR3 DNA sequence: TGCGCCAGCAGCCAAGGCTTAGTGGGAGGGCCCGGGACCGGGGAGCTGTTTTTT.

V is TRBV7-9 and J is TRBJ2-7, with 7 bases matching TRBD2. CDR1 SEHNR and CDR2 FQNEAQ come from the germline V gene (reference sequence). Losses at the gene ends were 4 bases for V and 2 bases for J; bases not matched to a gene: 8. The CDR3 loop spans 15 amino acids. CDR3 region: CASSSTSGNPYEQYF. CDR3 DNA: TGTGCCAGCAGCTCAACGAGCGGGAACCCCTACGAGCAGTACTTC.

This clone has a handful of counts. V and J are TRBV7-2 and TRBJ2-1, with TRBD2 matching over 8 bases. This CDR3 comprises 15 residues. From germline, CDR1 is SGHTA and CDR2 FQGNSA. The V segment lost 4 bases and the J segment 5 bases; nucleotides outside the gene matches: 7. This CDR3 is CASSSQAGVHNEQFF. In DNA form, the CDR3 reads TGTGCCAGCAGCTCCCAAGCGGGAGTCCACAATGAGCAGTTCTTC. Full variable domain (outside the CDR3, taken from reference TRBV7-2 and TRBJ2-1): GAGVSQSPSNKVTEKGKDVELRCDPISGHTALYWYRQSLGQGLEFLIYFQGNSAPDKSGLPSDRFSAERTGGSVSTLTIQRTQQEDSAVYLCASSSQAGVHNEQFFGPGTRLTVL.

The chain is built from TRBV6-1 and TRBJ2-2; 8 bases are shared with TRBD1. V was pared by 5 bases and J by 0 bases, with 2 bases of the junction left unmatched. The CDR3 is made up of 15 amino acids. Germline V CDR1 and CDR2: MNHNS, SASEGT. The CDR3 spells CASSRDRPNTGELFF. Written as DNA, the CDR3 is TGTGCCAGCAGTCGGGACAGGCCGAACACCGGGGAGCTGTTTTTT.

This rearrangement joins TRBV27 to TRBJ1-5; D call uncertain. Germline V gene sequence: CDR1 MNHEY, CDR2 SMNVEV (reference sequence). The CDR3 loop spans 19 amino acids. V was pared by 0 bases and J by 0 bases, with 18 bases between. This chain's CDR3 is CASSLSGQALRYSNQPQHF. The CDR3 DNA reads TGTGCCAGCAGTTTATCGGGTCAGGCCCTTCGGTATAGCAATCAGCCCCAGCATTTT.

The V gene is TRBV18, the J gene TRBJ2-1; TRBD1 matches 9 bases. The germline V gene has CDR1 KGHSH and CDR2 LQKENI. This CDR3 spans 15 amino acids. J lost 6 bases, V lost 6 bases, and 9 bases had no gene match. Here the CDR3 reads CASSLTWTGANEQFF. The CDR3, as DNA: TGTGCCAGCTCTCTTACATGGACAGGGGCCAATGAGCAGTTCTTC.

The V and J genes are TRBV5-1 and TRBJ2-7, with D perhaps TRBD2 (6 bases). Deletions cut 0 bases from V and 1 base from J, with 14 bases between. CDR1 is SGHRS, CDR2 YFSETQ, per germline. This CDR3 contains 16 residues. The CDR3, as DNA: TGCGCCAGCAGCTTGGCACGGGGGACGGGATCCTACGAGCAGTACTTC. Its translation is CASSLARGTGSYEQYF.

This sequence joins TRBV4-2 and TRBJ1-1; a weak D match, TRBD1 (5 bases). Germline V gene lookup returns CDR1 LGHNA and CDR2 YNFKEQ. V lost 1 base, J lost 3 bases, and 12 bases lay in between. The CDR3 is 15 residues long. CDR3 nucleotide sequence: TGTGCCAGCAGCCAAGCGGGGGGTTTGGACACTGAAGCTTTCTTT. It specifies CASSQAGGLDTEAFF.

The rearrangement joins TRBV28 to TRBJ2-1; TRBD1 aligns across 7 bases. V lost 2 bases and J lost 5; bases outside the gene matches: 6. In germline, CDR1 is MDHEN, CDR2 SYDVKM. The CDR3 loop spans 15 amino acids. The CDR3 sequence: CASSLKQGLHNEQFF. The CDR3 coding sequence is TGTGCCAGCAGTTTAAAACAGGGGTTGCACAATGAGCAGTTCTTC.